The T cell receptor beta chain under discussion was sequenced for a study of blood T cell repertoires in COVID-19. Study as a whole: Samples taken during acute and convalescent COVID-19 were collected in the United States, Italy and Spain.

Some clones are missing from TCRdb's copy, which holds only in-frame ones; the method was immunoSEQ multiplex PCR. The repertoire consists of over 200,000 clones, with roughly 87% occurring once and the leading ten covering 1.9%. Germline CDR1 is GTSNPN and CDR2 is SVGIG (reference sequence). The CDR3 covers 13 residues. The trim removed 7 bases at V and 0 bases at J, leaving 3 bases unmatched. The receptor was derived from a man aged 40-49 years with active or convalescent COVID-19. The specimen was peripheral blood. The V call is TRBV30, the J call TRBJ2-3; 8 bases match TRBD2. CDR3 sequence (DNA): TGTGCCTACGCTAGCGGGAGCACAGATACGCAGTATTTT. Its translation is CAYASGSTDTQYF.